Below, one TCR beta chain is given with its context. As yet, its antigen is unknown. Method: immunoSEQ multiplex PCR; TCRdb's copy keeps in-frame clones and lacks some. The repertoire consists of about 67,000 clones, with around 87% occurring once and the leading ten covering 3.5% to 5%. The sample originates from a study of OX40 agonist ivuxolimab in advanced cancers. Study details: Partial responses were achieved by three patients: one hepatocellular carcinoma, two cutaneous melanoma. Study conclusions and caveats: Among some nonresponders, normalized T-cell clonal expansion was also low. In CD8+ T cells, expanded clones were on average more numerous than in CD4+. Clonal expansion from baseline to week 6 occurred in both CD4+ and CD8+ T cells.

The CDR3 totals 15 residues. CDR1 is SGDLS, CDR2 YYNGEE, per germline. Trimming removed 0 bases from V and 4 bases from J, with 11 bases in between. This chain connects TRBV9 to TRBJ1-3; D not certain. The material sequenced was CD4+ or CD8+ T cells sorted from blood, taken in a trial of the OX40 agonist ivuxolimab. The sequence came from an adult with an advanced solid tumor such as melanoma, head and neck, liver or kidney cancer. The CDR3 loop reads CASSVGVSGGNTIYF. CDR3 in DNA: TGTGCCAGCAGCGTAGGGGTCTCAGGAGGAAACACCATATATTTT.